Presented here are 24 T cell receptor beta chains from one specimen sequenced in a study of cytomegalovirus exposure and HLA in healthy donors. The study ran its PCR with 60 Vbeta and 13 Jbeta primers. The method was immunoSEQ multiplex PCR; TCRdb's version includes in-frame clones alone and lacks a portion of them. The sample records 160,000 or so clones, about four fifths being singletons. Input material: PBMCs. These receptor sequences come from a woman aged 45 to 65 in good health and CMV-seronegative.

This chain connects TRBV7-9 to TRBJ1-5; D may be TRBD1 (6 bases). The CDR3 is 15 residues long. Trimming took 5 bases from V and 3 from J, leaving 14 bases between them. The germline CDR1 and CDR2 sequences are SEHNR and FQNEAQ (reference sequence). CDR3 DNA sequence: TGTGCCAGCAGCCCCGAGGGGGTGAACAATCAGCCCCAGCATTTT. Its translation is CASSPEGVNNQPQHF.

The chain couples TRBV10-3 to TRBJ2-3; D gene unclear. Trimming took off 2 bases at V and 0 bases at J, with 6 bases between the two ends. Germline-derived CDR1 and CDR2 are ENHRY and SYGVKD. This CDR3 has 14 residues. DNA for the CDR3: TGTGCCATCAGTGAGGAACGGAGCACAGATACGCAGTATTTT. This gives the protein CAISEERSTDTQYF.

This rearrangement joins TRBV7-8 to TRBJ2-7; the D is unclear. Looked up from germline, CDR1 is SGHVS and CDR2 is FQNEAQ. Trimming shortened V by 3 bases and J by 3 bases, and 15 bases separated the two germline ends. The length of the CDR3 is 15 residues. The CDR3 protein is CASSLDTTAVYEQYF. CDR3 nucleotide sequence: TGTGCCAGCAGCTTGGATACGACGGCGGTCTACGAGCAGTACTTC.

This chain joins TRBV9 and TRBJ2-5, with TRBD2 matching 9 bases. The length of the CDR3 is 15 residues. CDR1 is SGDLS, CDR2 YYNGEE, per germline. The trim removed 0 bases at V and 5 bases at J, leaving 5 bases unmatched. DNA for the CDR3: TGTGCCAGCAGCGTAGCGGCGGGGGGGCCGGAGACCCAGTACTTC. Its protein is CASSVAAGGPETQYF.

The chain joins TRBV11-2 to TRBJ2-7; D call uncertain. V lost 5 bases, J lost 5 bases, and 10 bases lay in between. CDR1 is SGHAT and CDR2 is FQNNGV in the germline V gene. The CDR3 is 12 amino acids. Here the CDR3 DNA reads TGTGCCAGCAGCAAGGAGAACCACGAGCAGTACTTC. Translation gives CASSKENHEQYF.

The chain uses TRBV28 and TRBJ1-5; 10 bases line up with TRBD1. The CDR3 has 15 residues. V lost 6 bases and J lost 2; bases outside the gene matches: 4. Germline V gene sequence: CDR1 MDHEN, CDR2 SYDVKM. CDR3 loop: CASSTGTGGNQPQHF. The CDR3 DNA reads as TGTGCCAGCAGCACCGGGACAGGGGGCAATCAGCCCCAGCATTTT.

The gene calls are TRBV4-3 and TRBJ1-2; no clear D. The V and J ends lost 1 base and 2 bases respectively, with 5 bases between them. The germline V gene encodes CDR1 LGHNA and CDR2 YSLEER. The CDR3 runs to 13 residues. CDR3 bases: TGCGCCAGCAGCCAAGCCGGGAACTATGGCTACACCTTC. It is translated as CASSQAGNYGYTF.

This clone is a singleton in its sample. CDR3 region: CASSYSANEKLFF. The CDR3 coding sequence is TGTGCCAGCAGTTACTCAGCAAATGAAAAACTGTTTTTT. The gene calls are TRBV6-5 and TRBJ1-4; D not certain. The CDR3 has 13 residues. Germline V gene lookup returns CDR1 MNHEY and CDR2 SVGAGI. V was shortened by 0 bases and J by 5 bases, with 4 bases between the two germline ends.

The V call is TRBV5-1, the J call TRBJ1-1; D may be TRBD1 (6 bases). CDR1 SGHRS and CDR2 YFSETQ come from the germline V gene. V was shortened by 0 bases and J by 3 bases, with 15 bases between the two germline ends. The CDR3 contains 16 residues. CDR3 sequence (DNA): TGCGCCAGCAGCTTGGCGGGGAGGGGGGCGGACACTGAAGCTTTCTTT. Protein product: CASSLAGRGADTEAFF.

This chain connects TRBV11-2 to TRBJ2-7; TRBD2 is a possible D gene (5 bases). There are 12 residues in the CDR3. Germline CDR1 is SGHAT and CDR2 is FQNNGV. The V and J ends lost 5 bases and 3 bases respectively, with 8 bases between them. The CDR3 loop reads CASSRDYYEQYF. In DNA, the CDR3 is TGTGCCAGCAGCAGAGACTACTACGAGCAGTACTTC.

This clone was observed a few times. V is TRBV15 and J is TRBJ1-6, with D possibly matching TRBD1 (5 bases). The CDR3 length is 17 residues. The germline V gene has CDR1 LNHNV and CDR2 YYDKDF (reference sequence). Trimming pared 0 bases from V and 5 bases from J, leaving 14 bases between. For the CDR3, the DNA is TGTGCCACCAGCAGAGATTGGGCGGCAGGGAATAATTCACCCCTCCACTTT. As protein: CATSRDWAAGNNSPLHF.

The J gene is TRBJ2-7, the V gene TRBV7-2; no definite D call. The CDR3 is 16 amino acids. CDR1 is SGHTA and CDR2 is FQGNSA in the germline V gene. Trimming cost V 0 bases and J 2 bases, with 14 bases left between them. CDR3 amino acids: CASSLAPTSGAYEQYF. Written as DNA, the CDR3 is TGTGCCAGCAGCTTAGCGCCAACGTCCGGAGCCTACGAGCAGTACTTC.

The V gene is TRBV28, the J gene TRBJ2-7; D unresolved. The CDR3 contains 12 residues. The germline V gene has CDR1 MDHEN and CDR2 SYDVKM. Trimming removed 4 bases from V and 2 bases from J, with 6 bases in between. The CDR3 DNA reads TGTGCCAGCAGTTACATGCCCTACGAGCAGTACTTC. It specifies CASSYMPYEQYF. Looking up the rest from reference TRBV28 and TRBJ2-7 gives the full variable domain: DVKVTQSSRYLVKRTGEKVFLECVQDMDHENMFWYRQDPGLGLRLIYFSYDVKMKEKGDIPEGYSVSREKKERFSLILESASTNQTSMYLCASSYMPYEQYFGPGTRLTVT.

The rearrangement links TRBV29-1 to TRBJ2-1; TRBD1 is a possible D gene (5 bases). V lost 3 bases and J 13 bases, leaving 7 bases between the germline ends. This CDR3 has 9 amino acids. The V gene's germline CDR1 is SQVTM and CDR2 ANQGSEA. DNA of the CDR3: TGCAGCGTTGACAGGGATCAGTTCTTC. Amino acids: CSVDRDQFF.

This chain connects TRBV10-3 to TRBJ2-6; 10 nucleotides line up with TRBD2. The J segment lost 2 bases and the V segment lost 4 bases, leaving 8 bases of the junction unmatched. Germline CDR1 ENHRY, CDR2 SYGVKD. The CDR3 runs 18 residues. The CDR3 loop is CAISVMLAGVAGANVLTF. The CDR3 DNA is TGTGCCATCAGTGTGATGCTAGCGGGAGTAGCTGGGGCCAACGTCCTGACTTTC.

The genes are TRBV28 and TRBJ1-2; D not resolved. The CDR3 consists of 13 residues. Germline lookup yields CDR1 MDHEN and CDR2 SYDVKM. Trimming took off 3 bases at V and 4 bases at J, with 9 bases between the two ends. CDR3 loop: CASSFGRGYGYTF. CDR3 DNA sequence: TGTGCCAGCAGTTTTGGGCGTGGCTATGGCTACACCTTC.

This chain joins TRBV25-1 and TRBJ1-2; TRBD1 matches 9 bases. This CDR3 spans 16 amino acids. The V and J ends lost 0 bases and 6 bases, in that order; junction bases with no gene match: 8. Germline CDR1 is MGHDK and CDR2 is SYGVNS. Here the CDR3 DNA reads TGTGCCAGCAGTGAATATAAGAAGGACAGGGGCCATGGCTACACCTTC. It yields the protein CASSEYKKDRGHGYTF.

As DNA, the CDR3 is TGTGCCAGCAGCTTGAACCGGGGGGGCGTCAATCGGCACAATGAGCAGTTCTTC. It is translated as CASSLNRGGVNRHNEQFF. The chain recombines TRBV5-6 with TRBJ2-1; TRBD2 agrees at 8 bases. V was pared by 1 base and J by 5 bases, with 14 bases of the junction left unmatched. The CDR3 length is 18 residues. The germline V gene has CDR1 SGHDT and CDR2 YYEEEE.

V gene TRBV11-2 combines with J gene TRBJ1-1; the D is unclear. CDR1 and CDR2 (germline): SGHAT, FQNNGV. This CDR3 contains 14 residues. V was pared by 1 base and J by 1 base, with 7 bases between. CDR3 sequence: CASSLGGRNTEAFF. In nucleotides, the CDR3 is TGTGCCAGCAGCTTAGGTGGGAGGAACACTGAAGCTTTCTTT.

The chain recombines TRBV7-8 with TRBJ2-7, with 10 bases that match TRBD2. V shed 3 bases, J shed 1 base, and the junction held 6 bases outside the gene matches. Germline V gene data show CDR1 as SGHVS and CDR2 as FQNEAQ. The CDR3 covers 16 residues. This chain's CDR3 is CASSFVGTSVSYEQYF. The CDR3 DNA follows: TGTGCCAGCAGCTTCGTAGGGACTAGCGTTTCCTACGAGCAGTACTTC.

The chain combines TRBV6-6 with TRBJ2-7, with D perhaps TRBD1 (6 bases). Trimming left V 4 bases short and J 2 bases short, with 15 bases between. The CDR3 covers 15 residues. Germline CDR1 MNHNY, CDR2 SVGAGI (reference sequence). The CDR3 DNA follows: TGTGCCAGCAGTTCCCTGTTAACAGGGCCCTACGAGCAGTACTTC. This gives the protein CASSSLLTGPYEQYF.

The chain recombines TRBV6-5 with TRBJ2-3; 9 bases map to TRBD1. Germline-derived CDR1 and CDR2 are MNHEY and SVGAGI. The CDR3 length is 14 residues. J was trimmed by 4 bases and V by 2 bases; bases with no gene match: 1. The CDR3 DNA follows: TGTGCCAGCAGTTACCGGACAGGGGCAGATACGCAGTATTTT. Its translation is CASSYRTGADTQYF.

The rearrangement uses TRBV29-1 and TRBJ1-2, with 8 bases fitting TRBD1. Germline-derived CDR1 and CDR2 are SQVTM and ANQGSEA. The V gene end was trimmed by 2 bases and the J gene end by 10 bases; junction bases not matched to a gene: 3. The CDR3 is 11 amino acids. CDR3 DNA: TGCAGCGTTGAAAACAGGGGGGTCTACACCTTC. Encoded protein: CSVENRGVYTF.

The rearrangement joins TRBV5-4 to TRBJ2-5, with D perhaps TRBD1 (6 bases). The V gene's germline CDR1 is SGHNT and CDR2 YYREEE (reference sequence). V dropped 4 bases and J dropped 1 base, with 14 bases sitting between them. The CDR3 runs 15 residues. The CDR3 bases are TGTGCCAGCAGCGGGGGCTCCGGGACCCAAGAGACCCAGTACTTC. Translation: CASSGGSGTQETQYF.